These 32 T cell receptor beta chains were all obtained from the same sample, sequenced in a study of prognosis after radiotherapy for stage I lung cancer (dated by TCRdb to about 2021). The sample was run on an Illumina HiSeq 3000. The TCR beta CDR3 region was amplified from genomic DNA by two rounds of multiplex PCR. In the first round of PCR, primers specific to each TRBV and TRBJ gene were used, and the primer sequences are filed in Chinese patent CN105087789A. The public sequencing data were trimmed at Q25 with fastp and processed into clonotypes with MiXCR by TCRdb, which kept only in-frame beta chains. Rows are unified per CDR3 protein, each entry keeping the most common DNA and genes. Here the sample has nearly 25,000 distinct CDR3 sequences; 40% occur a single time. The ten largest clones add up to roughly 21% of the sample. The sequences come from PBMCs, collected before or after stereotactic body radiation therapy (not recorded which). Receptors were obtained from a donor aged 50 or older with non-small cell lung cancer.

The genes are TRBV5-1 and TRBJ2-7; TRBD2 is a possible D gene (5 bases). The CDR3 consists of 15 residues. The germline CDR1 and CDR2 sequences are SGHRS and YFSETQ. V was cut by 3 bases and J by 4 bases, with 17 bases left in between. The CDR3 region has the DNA TGCGCCAGCAGCTCTGGGTCCGGGATGGGGTACGAGCAGTACTTC. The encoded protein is CASSSGSGMGYEQYF.

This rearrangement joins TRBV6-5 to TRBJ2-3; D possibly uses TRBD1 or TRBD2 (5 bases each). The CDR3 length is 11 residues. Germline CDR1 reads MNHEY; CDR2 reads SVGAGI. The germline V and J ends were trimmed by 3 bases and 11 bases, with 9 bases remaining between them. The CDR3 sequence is CASSYTGGQYF. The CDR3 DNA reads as TGTGCCAGCAGTTATACAGGAGGGCAGTATTTT.

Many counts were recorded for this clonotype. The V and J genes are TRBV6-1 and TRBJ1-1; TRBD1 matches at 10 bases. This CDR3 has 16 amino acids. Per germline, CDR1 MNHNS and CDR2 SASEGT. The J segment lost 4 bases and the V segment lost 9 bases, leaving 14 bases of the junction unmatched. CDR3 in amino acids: CASRSGQGIWGTEAFF. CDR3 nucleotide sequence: TGTGCCAGTCGTTCGGGACAGGGGATATGGGGCACTGAAGCTTTCTTT.

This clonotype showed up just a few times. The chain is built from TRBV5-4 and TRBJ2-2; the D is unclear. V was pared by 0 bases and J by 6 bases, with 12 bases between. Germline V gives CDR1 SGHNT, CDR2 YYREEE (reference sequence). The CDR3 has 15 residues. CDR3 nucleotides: TGTGCCAGCAGCTTGGAGCCCAATTTTGCCGGGGAGCTGTTTTTT. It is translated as CASSLEPNFAGELFF.

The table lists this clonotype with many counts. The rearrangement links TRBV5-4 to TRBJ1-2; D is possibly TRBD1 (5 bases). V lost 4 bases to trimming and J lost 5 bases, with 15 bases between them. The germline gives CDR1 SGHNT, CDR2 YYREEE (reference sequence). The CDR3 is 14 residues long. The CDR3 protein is CASSNSGGLYGYTF. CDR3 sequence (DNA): TGTGCCAGCAGCAATTCCGGGGGGTTATATGGCTACACCTTC.

DNA for the CDR3: TGTGCCAGCAGACCCCTCTGCGGGAGGGCCGGGGAGCTGTTTTTT. Amino acids: CASRPLCGRAGELFF. This sequence joins TRBV2 and TRBJ2-2, with 9 bases fitting TRBD2. The CDR3 totals 15 residues. Trimming cost V 6 bases and J 6 bases; bases outside gene matches: 8. In germline, CDR1 is SNHLY, CDR2 FYNNEI. The entire variable domain, with the rest obtained from reference TRBV2 and TRBJ2-2, is as follows: EPEVTQTPSHQVTQMGQEVILRCVPISNHLYFYWYRQILGQKVEFLVSFYNNEISEKSEIFDDQFSVERPDGSNFTLKIRSTKLEDSAMYFCASRPLCGRAGELFFGEGSRLTVL.

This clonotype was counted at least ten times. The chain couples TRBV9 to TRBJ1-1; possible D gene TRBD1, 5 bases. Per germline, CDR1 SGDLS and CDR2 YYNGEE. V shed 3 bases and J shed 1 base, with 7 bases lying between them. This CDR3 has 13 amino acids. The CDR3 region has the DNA TGTGCCAGCAGCGGGGGGGGGAACACTGAAGCTTTCTTT. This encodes CASSGGGNTEAFF.

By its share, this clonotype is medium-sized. This chain's CDR3 is CASSLAGGTYEQYF. DNA for the CDR3: TGCGCCAGCAGCTTGGCCGGGGGCACTTACGAGCAGTACTTC. The chain has TRBV5-1 and TRBJ2-7, with D possibly being TRBD1 or TRBD2 (6 bases each). The germline V and J ends were trimmed by 0 bases and 4 bases, with 11 bases remaining between them. CDR3 length: 14 amino acids. The germline CDR1 and CDR2 sequences are SGHRS and YFSETQ.

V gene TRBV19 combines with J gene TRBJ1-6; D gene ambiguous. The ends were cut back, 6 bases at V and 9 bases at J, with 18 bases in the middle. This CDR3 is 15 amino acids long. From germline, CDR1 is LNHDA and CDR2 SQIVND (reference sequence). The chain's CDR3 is CASSRLGWYGSPLHF. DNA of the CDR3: TGTGCCAGTAGCCGATTGGGTTGGTATGGTTCACCCCTCCACTTT. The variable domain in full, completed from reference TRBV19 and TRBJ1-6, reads DGGITQSPKYLFRKEGQNVTLSCEQNLNHDAMYWYRQDPGQGLRLIYYSQIVNDFQKGDIAEGYSVSREKKESFPLTVTSAQKNPTAFYLCASSRLGWYGSPLHFGNGTRLTVT.

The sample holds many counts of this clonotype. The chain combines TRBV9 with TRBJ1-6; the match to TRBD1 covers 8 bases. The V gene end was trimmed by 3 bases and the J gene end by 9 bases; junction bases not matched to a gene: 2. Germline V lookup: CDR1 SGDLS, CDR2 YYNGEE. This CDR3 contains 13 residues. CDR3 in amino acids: CASSETGGSPLHF. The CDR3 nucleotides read TGTGCCAGCAGCGAAACAGGGGGTTCACCCCTCCACTTT.

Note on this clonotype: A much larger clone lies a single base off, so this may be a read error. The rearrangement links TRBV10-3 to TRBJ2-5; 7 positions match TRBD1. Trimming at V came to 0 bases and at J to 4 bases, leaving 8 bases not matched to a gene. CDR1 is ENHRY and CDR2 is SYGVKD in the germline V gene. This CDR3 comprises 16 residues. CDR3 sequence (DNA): TGTGCCATCAGTGAGTCTTTGACAGGGACCCCAGAGACCCAGTACTTC. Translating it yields CAISESLTGTPETQYF.

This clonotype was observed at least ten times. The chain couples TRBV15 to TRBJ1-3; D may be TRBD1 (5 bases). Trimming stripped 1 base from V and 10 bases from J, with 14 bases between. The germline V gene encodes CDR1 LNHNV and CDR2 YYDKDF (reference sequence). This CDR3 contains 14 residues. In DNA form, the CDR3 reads TGTGCCACCAGCAGAGTATTGACAGAAGGAACCATATATTTT. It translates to CATSRVLTEGTIYF.

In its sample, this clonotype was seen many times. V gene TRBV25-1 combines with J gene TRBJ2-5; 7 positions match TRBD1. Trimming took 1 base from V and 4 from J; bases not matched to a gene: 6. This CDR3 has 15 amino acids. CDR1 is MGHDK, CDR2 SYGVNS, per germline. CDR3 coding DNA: TGTGCCAGCAGTGAATCGGACAGGTGGCCAGAGACCCAGTACTTC. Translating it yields CASSESDRWPETQYF.

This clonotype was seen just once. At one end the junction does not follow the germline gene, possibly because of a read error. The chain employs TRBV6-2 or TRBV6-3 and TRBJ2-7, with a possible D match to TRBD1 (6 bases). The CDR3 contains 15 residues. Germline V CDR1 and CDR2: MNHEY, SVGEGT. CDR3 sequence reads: CASSEMDSRGYDQYF. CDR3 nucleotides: TGTGCCAGCAGTGAAATGGACTCTAGGGGGTACGATCAGTACTTC.

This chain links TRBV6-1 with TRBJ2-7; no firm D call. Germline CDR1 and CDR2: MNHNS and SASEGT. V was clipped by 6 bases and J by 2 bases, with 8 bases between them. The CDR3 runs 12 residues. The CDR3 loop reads CASRGRAYEQYF. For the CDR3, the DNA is TGTGCCAGCAGGGGCAGAGCCTACGAGCAGTACTTC.

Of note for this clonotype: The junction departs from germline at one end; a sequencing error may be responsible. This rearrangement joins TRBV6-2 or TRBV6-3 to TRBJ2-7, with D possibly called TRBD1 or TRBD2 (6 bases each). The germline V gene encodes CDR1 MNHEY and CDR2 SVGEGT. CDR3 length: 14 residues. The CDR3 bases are TGTGCCAGTGGCGGGGCAGGGGTGTGCTACGAGCATTACTTC. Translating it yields CASGGAGVCYEHYF.

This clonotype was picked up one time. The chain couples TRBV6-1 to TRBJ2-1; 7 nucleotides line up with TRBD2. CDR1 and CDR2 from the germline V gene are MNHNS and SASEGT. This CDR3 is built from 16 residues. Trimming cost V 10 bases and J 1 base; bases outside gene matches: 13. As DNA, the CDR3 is TGTGCCATCATCCGTACTAGCGTCAATTCCTACAATGAGCAGTTCTTC. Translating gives CAIIRTSVNSYNEQFF.

The CDR3 nucleotides read TGTGCCAGTAGTATAGGAGCACAGCTCCAAGAGACCCAGTACTTC. It encodes CASSIGAQLQETQYF. This chain links TRBV19 with TRBJ2-5, with no clear D. CDR1 and CDR2 (germline): LNHDA, SQIVND (reference sequence). V shed 1 base and J shed 1 base, with 10 bases lying between them. The CDR3 spans 15 residues.

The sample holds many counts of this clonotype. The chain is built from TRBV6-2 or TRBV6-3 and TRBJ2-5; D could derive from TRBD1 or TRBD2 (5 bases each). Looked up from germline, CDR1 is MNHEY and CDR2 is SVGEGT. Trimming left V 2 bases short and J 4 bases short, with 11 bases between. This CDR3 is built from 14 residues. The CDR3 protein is CASSYRGARETQYF. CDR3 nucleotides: TGTGCCAGCAGTTACAGAGGGGCACGAGAGACCCAGTACTTC.

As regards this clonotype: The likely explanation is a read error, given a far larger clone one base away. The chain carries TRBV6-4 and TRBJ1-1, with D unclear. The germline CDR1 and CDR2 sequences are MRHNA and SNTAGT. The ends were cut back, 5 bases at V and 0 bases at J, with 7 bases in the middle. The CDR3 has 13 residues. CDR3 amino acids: CASSYPLNTEAFF. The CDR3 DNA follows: TGTGCCAGCAGTTACCCCCTGAACACTGAAGCTTTCTTT.

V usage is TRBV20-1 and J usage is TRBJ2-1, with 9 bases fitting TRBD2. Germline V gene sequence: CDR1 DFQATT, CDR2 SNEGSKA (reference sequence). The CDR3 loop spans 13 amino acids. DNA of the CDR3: TGCAGCCCAGCGGGAGGAACTTACAATGAGCAGTTCTTC. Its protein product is CSPAGGTYNEQFF.

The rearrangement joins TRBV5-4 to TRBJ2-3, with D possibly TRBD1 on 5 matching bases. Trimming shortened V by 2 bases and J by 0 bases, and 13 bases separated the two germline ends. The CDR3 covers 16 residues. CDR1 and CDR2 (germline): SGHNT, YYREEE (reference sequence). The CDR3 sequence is CASSFAWGPSTDTQYF. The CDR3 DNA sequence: TGTGCCAGCAGCTTCGCATGGGGCCCGAGCACAGATACGCAGTATTTT.

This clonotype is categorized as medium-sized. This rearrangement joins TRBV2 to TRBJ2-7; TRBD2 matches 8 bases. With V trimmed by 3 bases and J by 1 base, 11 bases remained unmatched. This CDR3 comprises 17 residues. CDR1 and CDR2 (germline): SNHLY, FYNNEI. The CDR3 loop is CASSDKISGTRSYEQYF. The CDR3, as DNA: TGTGCCAGCAGTGACAAGATTAGCGGGACCCGTTCCTACGAGCAGTACTTC.

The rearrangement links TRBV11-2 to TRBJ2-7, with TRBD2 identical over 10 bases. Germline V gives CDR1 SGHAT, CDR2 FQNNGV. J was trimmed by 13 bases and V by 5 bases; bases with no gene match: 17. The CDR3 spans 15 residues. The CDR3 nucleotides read TGTGCCAGCAGCATAGCCCTAGCGGGGGCTGGGGGGCATTACTTC. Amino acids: CASSIALAGAGGHYF.

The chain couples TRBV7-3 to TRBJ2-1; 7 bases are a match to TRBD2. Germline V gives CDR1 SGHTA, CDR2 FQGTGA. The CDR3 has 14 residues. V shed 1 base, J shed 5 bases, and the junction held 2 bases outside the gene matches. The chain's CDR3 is CASSLMGGNNEQFF. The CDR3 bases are TGTGCCAGCAGCTTAATGGGGGGGAACAATGAGCAGTTCTTC.

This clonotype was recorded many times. CDR3: CASSLREGLGQETQYF. As DNA, the CDR3 is TGCGCCAGCAGCTTGAGGGAGGGGCTGGGTCAAGAGACCCAGTACTTC. The chain recombines TRBV5-1 with TRBJ2-5; 7 nucleotides match TRBD2. CDR3 length equals 16 residues. V trimming: 1 base; J trimming: 2 bases; junction bases outside the gene matches: 8. In germline, CDR1 is SGHRS, CDR2 YFSETQ.

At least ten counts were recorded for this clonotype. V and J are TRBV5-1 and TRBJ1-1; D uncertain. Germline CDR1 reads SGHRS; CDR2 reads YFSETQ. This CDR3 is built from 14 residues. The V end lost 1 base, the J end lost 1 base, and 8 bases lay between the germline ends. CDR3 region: CASSLNGRNTEAFF. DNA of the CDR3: TGCGCCAGCAGCTTGAACGGCAGGAACACTGAAGCTTTCTTT.

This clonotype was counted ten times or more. CDR3 DNA: TGTGCCAGCAGCGTAGGGACTAGCGGGACAGATACGCAGTATTTT. As protein: CASSVGTSGTDTQYF. The J gene is TRBJ2-3, the V gene TRBV9; 11 bases line up with TRBD2. The CDR3 spans 15 residues. CDR1 is SGDLS and CDR2 is YYNGEE in the germline V gene. The V segment lost 0 bases and the J segment 3 bases; nucleotides outside the gene matches: 0. Together with reference TRBV9 and TRBJ2-3, the CDR3 gives the full variable domain: DSGVTQTPKHLITATGQRVTLRCSPRSGDLSVYWYQQSLDQGLQFLIQYYNGEERAKGNILERFSAQQFPDLHSELNLSSLELGDSALYFCASSVGTSGTDTQYFGPGTRLTVL.

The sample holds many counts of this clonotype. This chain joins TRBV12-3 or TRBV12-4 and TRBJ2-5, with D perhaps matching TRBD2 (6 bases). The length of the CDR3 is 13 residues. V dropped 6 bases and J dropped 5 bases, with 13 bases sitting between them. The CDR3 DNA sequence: TGTGCCAGCAGCAATCTAGCGCAGGAGACCCAGTACTTC. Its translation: CASSNLAQETQYF.

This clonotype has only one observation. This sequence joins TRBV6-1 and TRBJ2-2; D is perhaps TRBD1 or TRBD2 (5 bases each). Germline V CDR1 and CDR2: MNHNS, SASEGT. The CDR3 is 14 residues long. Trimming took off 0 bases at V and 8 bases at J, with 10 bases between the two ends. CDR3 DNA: TGTGCCAGCAGTGAAGCTTGGGGGTCGGGGGAGCTGTTTTTT. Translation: CASSEAWGSGELFF.

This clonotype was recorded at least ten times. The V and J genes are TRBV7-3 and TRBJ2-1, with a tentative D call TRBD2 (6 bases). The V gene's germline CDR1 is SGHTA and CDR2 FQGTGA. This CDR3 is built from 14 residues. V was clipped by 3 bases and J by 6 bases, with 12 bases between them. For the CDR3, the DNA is TGTGCCAGCAGCTTGGGACTTCCACCCAATGAGCAGTTCTTC. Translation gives CASSLGLPPNEQFF. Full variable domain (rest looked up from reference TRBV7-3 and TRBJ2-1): GAGVSQTPSNKVTEKGKYVELRCDPISGHTALYWYRQSLGQGPEFLIYFQGTGAADDSGLPNDRFFAVRPEGSVSTLKIQRTERGDSAVYLCASSLGLPPNEQFFGPGTRLTVL.

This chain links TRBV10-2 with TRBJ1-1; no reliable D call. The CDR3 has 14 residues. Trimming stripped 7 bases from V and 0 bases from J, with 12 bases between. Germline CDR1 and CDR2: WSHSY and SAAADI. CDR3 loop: CASKEGYMNTEAFF. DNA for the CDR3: TGCGCCAGCAAAGAGGGCTACATGAACACTGAAGCTTTCTTT.